This T cell receptor (beta chain) stems from a study of control samples from healthy donors and cancer patients. This CDR3 is built from 14 residues. The V end was cut by 3 bases, the J end by 5 bases, with 12 bases between. The germline gives CDR1 SGHAT, CDR2 FQNNGV. The repertoire was sequenced with immunoSEQ multiplex PCR; TCRdb's copy has only in-frame clones and lacks some. The sample contains around 100,000 clones, roughly 91% of which appear only once. This clonotype was obtained from a man in his thirties or forties in good health. Sequencing was carried out using blood. V usage is TRBV11-2 and J usage is TRBJ2-3; D gene ambiguous. CDR3 protein: CASSLVSRQDTQYF. The CDR3 bases are TGTGCCAGCAGCTTGGTATCTAGACAAGATACGCAGTATTTT.